This T cell receptor (beta chain) was observed in a study of graft-versus-host responses after intestinal transplantation (dated by TCRdb to 2020 to 2022). With respect to the entire study: The transplants that recipients received were multivisceral, liver-intestinal, or isolated intestinal. Every recipient was given anti-thymocyte globulin induction, followed by 2 to 3 years of maintenance tacrolimus and steroids. After intestinal transplantation, graft-versus-host and host-versus-graft alloreactive T cell clones were followed in the graft, circulation and bone marrow using bulk TCR-beta CDR3 sequencing. To identify alloreactive clones, pre-transplant mixed lymphocyte reaction products were sequenced and then compared with unstimulated pre-transplant donor and recipient T cells. The cohort enrolled 24 intestinal transplant recipients, one of whom was a retransplant, and a few patients without pretransplant specimens were excluded. Donor T cell macrochimerism was defined as a peak of at least 4% donor T cells among recipient peripheral blood mononuclear cells. Rather than going through the commercial service, samples from three later patients were sequenced in-house on an Illumina MiSeq and processed with MiXCR. The paper as a whole reports these results and caveats: In patients with donor T cell macrochimerism, the allografts had high GvH to HvG T cell clonal ratios. The relatively low number and heterogeneity of intestinal transplant patients limited the conclusions. Peak levels of circulating GvH clones were associated with declines in HvG clones early after transplant. GvH clones were found in recipient bone marrow, and some of the GvH clones appeared earlier in ileal mucosa or blood, which is consistent with an intestinal mucosal origin.

The library was generated by the immunoSEQ multiplex PCR assay. In most patients, genomic DNA was isolated using the Qiagen DNeasy Blood and Tissue Kit and sent frozen to Adaptive Biotechnologies for TCR sequencing. Adaptive Biotechnologies carried out high-throughput TCR-beta CDR3 sequencing of genomic DNA for most patients. The authors' pipeline ran thus. TCR sequencing data were retrieved from Adaptive's ImmunoSEQ software for about 17 patients, whereas a few other patients were processed with MiXCR and VDJtools. To correct CD4 versus CD8 sorting errors, any sequence found in both subsets at a frequency ratio below 5:1 was removed. CDR3 nucleotide sequences shared between donor and recipient were removed because the origin of such sequences could not be assigned. To count as alloreactive, a clone needed at least 2-fold expansion over unstimulated cells and a minimum CFSE-low frequency of 0.002% (template counts) or 0.001% (read counts). Clones detected in sequenced pre-transplant spleen, lymph node, or MLR CFSE-low populations of the donor or recipient were defined as mappable. The cumulative frequency of alloreactive clones was calculated as a percentage of all sequences, weighted by copy number. The table comes from immuneACCESS by way of TCRdb, which keeps in-frame sequences with V and J called. Part of the clones is missing from these tables; in studies checked, under half for an unresolved V gene and the rest for unknown reasons. The DNA gave D and trimming, while V, J and clone size come from that table. The sample contains about 41,000 clones, about 95% of them found a single time. Together, the top ten hold 0.45% to 0.65% of the sample.

This sample's time point label indicates: cells obtained before transplantation from donor or recipient. CD3+CD4+ and CD3+CD8+ populations were FACS-sorted from unstimulated pre-transplant donor and recipient cells taken from spleen or lymph nodes. This clone has only one observation. The antigen this receptor binds is unknown. No much larger clonotype is one base removed from it; base qualities were not supplied. Trimming leaves V shorter by 2 bases and J shorter by 3 bases, with the junction holding 2 bases beyond the gene matches. CDR1 LNHDA and CDR2 SQIVND are derived from the germline V gene (reference sequence). There are 14 amino acids in the CDR3, from cysteine to phenylalanine inclusive. Only the CDR3 portion is preserved as DNA: 42 bases, with reading frame beginning at the first base.

The input for sequencing was unstimulated CD8+ T cells sorted from spleen or lymph node cells, taken before transplant. Recombination linked TRBV19 to TRBJ1-2, with 8 bases matching TRBD1. This TCR was recovered from a human donor who was the organ donor for an intestinal transplant. The CDR3 has the sequence CASSIQGAHYGYTF. The nucleotides are TGTGCCAGTAGTATACAGGGGGCTCACTATGGCTACACCTTC.